Listed below are T cell receptor beta chains from one sample, sequenced in a study of response to subunit inactivated influenza vaccine. TCRdb fed the RT-PCR reads into MiXCR, producing one record per CDR3 protein. Of 500,000 to 600,000 distinct CDR3 sequences in the sample, around 15% were seen once. The sequencing used PBMCs from blood, collected about 12 days after vaccination. The origin of the receptors is a middle-aged man who received an inactivated influenza vaccine. Each CDR3 is given with its conserved first and last residue. D genes are given only for firm matches. Rows give clone size only sometimes, using once, few, many, or a class for an expanded clone.

TRBV6-5,TRBD2,TRBJ2-5,.,TGTGCCAGCAGTTACTCTCGCGGGGGGGCCTACGAGACCCAGTACTTC,CASSYSRGGAYETQYF
TRBV28,TRBD2,TRBJ2-4,.,TGTGCCAGCAGTTTACAGCGGGGGAGCACCTCAAACATTCAGTACTTC,CASSLQRGSTSNIQYF
TRBV12-3/TRBV12-4,.,TRBJ2-1,.,TGTGCCAGCAGTCCGCCGCTAGCTGCTGAGCAGTTCTTC,CASSPPLAAEQFF
TRBV20-1,TRBD2,TRBJ2-1,.,TGCAGTGCTAGGAAGGCTAGCGGGGGGGTAACCTACAATGAGCAGTTCTTC,CSARKASGGVTYNEQFF
TRBV5-4,.,TRBJ2-3,few,TGTGCCAGCAGCTCGAGGGGGGCACGCACAGATACGCAGTATTTT,CASSSRGARTDTQYF
TRBV10-3,TRBD1,TRBJ2-7,.,TGTGCCACCCGGGGACAGGGGATCGACGAGCAGTACTTC,CATRGQGIDEQYF
TRBV7-2,.,TRBJ2-3,.,TGTGCCAGCAGCTTGGGCGTCTACGATACGCAGTATTTT,CASSLGVYDTQYF
TRBV28,TRBD1,TRBJ2-5,.,TGTGCCAGCAGTGGTTGGGTAGGGACAGGAGGCCAAGAGACCCAGTACTTC,CASSGWVGTGGQETQYF
TRBV12-3/TRBV12-4,TRBD2,TRBJ2-1,few,TGTGCCAGCAGGTCGGGACTAGCGGGAGGAGATTCAAATTTC,CASRSGLAGGDSNF
TRBV19,.,TRBJ1-5,.,TGTGCCAGTAGTTTCGTAGGGGCCAGTCAGCCCCAGCATTTT,CASSFVGASQPQHF
TRBV12-3/TRBV12-4,TRBD1,TRBJ2-7,few,TGTGCCAGCAGTTTATCGGGACAGGGGGCCCACGAGCAGTACTTC,CASSLSGQGAHEQYF
TRBV6-2/TRBV6-3,.,TRBJ2-1,few,TGTGCCAGCAGTCCAAGAGGCAGGTACAATGAGCAGTTCTTC,CASSPRGRYNEQFF
TRBV12-3/TRBV12-4,TRBD2,TRBJ2-3,few,TGTGCCAGCAGCCCGGGGACTAGCGGGGTGTTAGATACGCAGTATTTT,CASSPGTSGVLDTQYF
TRBV6-2/TRBV6-3,.,TRBJ2-1,few,TGTGCCAGCATTGAACGAGATTCTAGCTCCTACAATGAGCAGTTCTTC,CASIERDSSSYNEQFF
TRBV12-3/TRBV12-4,.,TRBJ2-2,few,TGTGCCAGCAGTCCATCCCTGAGGGCGCGCACCGGGGAGCTGTTTTTT,CASSPSLRARTGELFF
TRBV12-3/TRBV12-4,.,TRBJ1-5,.,TGTGCCAGCAGTGATTCCCGCATTCAGCCCCAGCATTTT,CASSDSRIQPQHF
TRBV29-1,TRBD2,TRBJ2-1,.,TGCAGCGTGAAGGCACTAGGGACTAGCGGGAGTAATGAGCAGTTCTTC,CSVKALGTSGSNEQFF
TRBV20-1,.,TRBJ2-1,few,TGCAGTGCTAGTAGTGCTAGCGACAATGAGCAGTTCTTC,CSASSASDNEQFF
TRBV7-2,.,TRBJ2-4,.,TGTGCCAGCAGCTTAGCGCTGGTGGCGAGGGCCAAAAACATTCAGTACTTC,CASSLALVARAKNIQYF
TRBV7-2,.,TRBJ1-2,few,TGTGCCAGCAGCTTGGACAATTCGGGCGGCTACACCTTC,CASSLDNSGGYTF
TRBV29-1,.,TRBJ2-7,.,TGCAGCGCTCAAATCGGGAACTCCTACGAGCAGTACTTC,CSAQIGNSYEQYF
TRBV2,TRBD2,TRBJ2-1,.,TGTGCCAGCAGTGAAGTCGGACTAGGTGTAAATGAGCAGTTCTTC,CASSEVGLGVNEQFF
TRBV7-2,.,TRBJ2-7,few,TGTGCCAGCAGCCCCGGCGGGGTGCCTTACTACGAGCAGTACTTC,CASSPGGVPYYEQYF
TRBV5-1,.,TRBJ1-2,few,TGCGCCAGCAGCTTGTCACAGGGACCTGGCTACACCTTC,CASSLSQGPGYTF
TRBV3-1,TRBD1,TRBJ2-5,.,TGTGCCAGCAGCCAAGATCTGGCAGGGGGCGCCGGGACCCAGTACTTC,CASSQDLAGGAGTQYF
TRBV12-3/TRBV12-4,.,TRBJ2-5,few,TGTGCCAGCAGTCCTTGGACGCACCAAGAGACCCAGTACTTC,CASSPWTHQETQYF
TRBV5-6,.,TRBJ2-3,.,TGTGCCAGCAGCCGACTAGAATTCACAGATACGCAGTATTTT,CASSRLEFTDTQYF
TRBV12-3/TRBV12-4,.,TRBJ2-5,few,TGTGCCAGCAGAGGGGATAGTCGAAGAACCGGGACCCAGTACTTC,CASRGDSRRTGTQYF
TRBV2,TRBD2,TRBJ2-5,.,TGTGCCAGCAAGGCTAGCGGGAGGGCCTTGGAGACCCAGTACTTC,CASKASGRALETQYF
TRBV6-1,TRBD1,TRBJ1-4,few,TGTGCCAGCAGTCGTAAGGACAGGGTGTGGGCAACTAATGAAAAACTGTTTTTT,CASSRKDRVWATNEKLFF
TRBV4-2,TRBD1,TRBJ2-3,.,TGTGCCAGCAGCCAAGATATGAGCCAGGACAGGCTGTTT,CASSQDMSQDRLF
TRBV19,TRBD2,TRBJ2-3,.,TGTGCCAGTGCGGGGGGAGTCACAGATACGCAGTATTTT,CASAGGVTDTQYF
TRBV4-1,TRBD1,TRBJ2-7,many,TGCGCCAGCAGCCAATGGACAGGATACGAGCAGTACTTC,CASSQWTGYEQYF
TRBV4-2,.,TRBJ1-3,few,TGTGCCAGCAGCGTTCATACAGGGAGCTCTGGAAACACCATATATTTT,CASSVHTGSSGNTIYF
TRBV7-9,TRBD1,TRBJ2-4,.,TGTGCCACACAGGGGCTCCAAAACATTCAGTACTTC,CATQGLQNIQYF
TRBV29-1,TRBD1,TRBJ2-1,many,TGCAGCATAAAGCCGGGACAGGGTGTAAATGAGCAGTTCTTC,CSIKPGQGVNEQFF
TRBV30,.,TRBJ1-2,few,TGTGCCTGGAGAGGGCTCCCTACCAATTCGGGGGGCTACACCTTC,CAWRGLPTNSGGYTF
TRBV7-8,.,TRBJ2-7,.,TGTGCCAGCAGCTTAATATGGGGGGCCATCGGTTACGAGCAGTACTTC,CASSLIWGAIGYEQYF
TRBV29-1,TRBD2,TRBJ2-1,few,TGCAGCGTTGATGGCCGCGGGAGGGCCTCCTACAATGAGCAGTTCTTC,CSVDGRGRASYNEQFF
TRBV30,.,TRBJ2-1,.,TGTGCCTGGAGTAGAGATGCGGGATTTAGTGAGCAGTTCTTC,CAWSRDAGFSEQFF
TRBV4-3,.,TRBJ2-1,.,TGCGCCAGCAGCCGACAAACCTGGGGAGAGCAGTTCTTC,CASSRQTWGEQFF
TRBV4-3,.,TRBJ2-5,.,TGCGCCAGCAGCCAAGTGATCGGGACTCAAGAGACCCAGTACTTC,CASSQVIGTQETQYF
TRBV6-5,.,TRBJ1-1,many,TGTGCCAGCAGTTACGGGGGTCGGACTGAAGCTTTCTTT,CASSYGGRTEAFF
TRBV28,TRBD1,TRBJ2-1,many,TGTGCCAGCAGTTTTAATGGGGGGACAGGCTTCGACAATGAGCAGTTCTTC,CASSFNGGTGFDNEQFF
TRBV4-1,.,TRBJ1-3,.,TGCGCCAGCAGTCAAATAGGGAGCTACTCTGGAAACACCATATATTTT,CASSQIGSYSGNTIYF
TRBV19,.,TRBJ2-5,few,TGTGCCAGTAGTATAGACGACGGCCAAGAGACCCAGTACTTC,CASSIDDGQETQYF
TRBV6-1,.,TRBJ2-7,.,TGTGCCAGCAGTGAGGACCGCTTGTCCCTCGAGCAGTACTTC,CASSEDRLSLEQYF
TRBV28,.,TRBJ2-5,many,TGTGCCAGCAATCCCCAGGGTAACCAAGAGACCCAGTACTTC,CASNPQGNQETQYF
TRBV20-1,.,TRBJ2-1,.,TGCTGTGCTAGAGATCTCGTAGCGAGAACTTACAATGAGCAGTTCTTC,CCARDLVARTYNEQFF
TRBV3-1,.,TRBJ2-4,few,TGTGCCAGCAGCCAAATAACAGGAGGGGGGGTCAAAAACATTCAGTACTTC,CASSQITGGGVKNIQYF
TRBV5-6,.,TRBJ2-7,few,TGTGCCAGCAGCTTTGAGGGCAGGAGCTCCTACGAGCAGTACTTC,CASSFEGRSSYEQYF
TRBV11-3,.,TRBJ2-2,few,TGTGCCAGCAGCTTACAAACCGGGACAAAGAACACCGGGGAGCTGTTTTTT,CASSLQTGTKNTGELFF
TRBV10-1,.,TRBJ2-2,few,TGCGCCAGCACAGACATCTTAAACACCGGGGAGCTGTTTTTT,CASTDILNTGELFF
TRBV7-3,TRBD1,TRBJ2-3,.,TGTGCCAGCAGCTTAACGGACAGGTGGACAGATACGCAGTATTTT,CASSLTDRWTDTQYF
TRBV5-1,.,TRBJ2-1,.,TGCGCCAGCAGCCCCCTAGAGGAGAATGAGCAGTTCTTC,CASSPLEENEQFF